The present entry profiles one TCR beta chain with its context. The germline gives CDR1 MNHEY, CDR2 SMNVEV (reference sequence). The V segment lost 2 bases and the J segment 4 bases; nucleotides outside the gene matches: 2. The CDR3 extends over 15 amino acids. TCRdb recomputed calls from the 5' RACE reads with MiXCR, one row per CDR3 protein. The sample has under 35,000 distinct CDR3 sequences, about a quarter seen once; the top ten hold roughly 3.5%. The specimen was naive CD4+ T cells sorted from a lymph node. Subset specified: naive CD4+ T cells, CD4+CD45RA+CD25-. This receptor was taken from a female donor with breast cancer. The chain joins TRBV27 to TRBJ2-2; 9 bases match TRBD2. CDR3 in amino acids: CASSLATSGTGELFF. Here the CDR3 DNA reads TGTGCCAGCAGTTTAGCGACTAGCGGCACCGGGGAGCTGTTTTTT.